This entry describes one T cell receptor beta chain. One end of the junction fails to match germline, which may point to a read error. As processed by the authors: Quantification of nucleated cells was approximated via reference gene primer amplification. Some clones are missing from TCRdb's copy, which holds only in-frame ones; the method was immunoSEQ multiplex PCR. Clone size and the V and J calls come from that table; the DNA yielded D and trimming. The sample yields about 210,000 clones, under 90% seen once. While infection was still active, Seattle patients were enrolled and then followed longitudinally. This entry belongs to a study of blood T cell repertoires in COVID-19. Study at large: Nucleic acid was either cDNA or gDNA, and it came from T cells, B-cell-depleted T cells, or PBMCs.

This CDR3 comprises 15 residues. CDR1 is KGHSH and CDR2 is LQKENI in the germline V gene. The sequenced material came from peripheral blood. This TCR was sampled from a woman older than 75 with COVID-19, enrolled during active disease. The chain couples TRBV18 to TRBJ2-7; 7 bases line up with TRBD1. The DNA for the CDR3 is TGTGCCAGCTCCCCACAGGGGATCGGAACCTACGAGCAGTACTTC. This codes for CASSPQGIGTYEQYF.